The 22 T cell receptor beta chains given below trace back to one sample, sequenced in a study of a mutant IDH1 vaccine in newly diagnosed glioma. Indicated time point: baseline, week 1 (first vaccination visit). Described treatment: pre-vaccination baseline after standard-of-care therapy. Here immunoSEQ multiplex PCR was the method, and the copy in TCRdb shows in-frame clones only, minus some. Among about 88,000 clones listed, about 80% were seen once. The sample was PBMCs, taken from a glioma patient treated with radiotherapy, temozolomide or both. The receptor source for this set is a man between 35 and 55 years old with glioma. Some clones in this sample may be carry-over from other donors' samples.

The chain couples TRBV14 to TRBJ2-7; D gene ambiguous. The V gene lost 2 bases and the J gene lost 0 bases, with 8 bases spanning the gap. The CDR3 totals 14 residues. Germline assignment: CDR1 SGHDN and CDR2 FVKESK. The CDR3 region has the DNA TGTGCCAGCAGCCAAATCTTTGCCTCCTACGAGCAGTACTTC. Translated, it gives CASSQIFASYEQYF.

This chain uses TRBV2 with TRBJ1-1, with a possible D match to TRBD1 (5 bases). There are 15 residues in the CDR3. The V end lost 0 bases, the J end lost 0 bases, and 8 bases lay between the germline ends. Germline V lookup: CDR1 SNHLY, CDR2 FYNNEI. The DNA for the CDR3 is TGTGCCAGCAGTGAAGCGCGAGGGGTGAACACTGAAGCTTTCTTT. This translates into CASSEARGVNTEAFF.

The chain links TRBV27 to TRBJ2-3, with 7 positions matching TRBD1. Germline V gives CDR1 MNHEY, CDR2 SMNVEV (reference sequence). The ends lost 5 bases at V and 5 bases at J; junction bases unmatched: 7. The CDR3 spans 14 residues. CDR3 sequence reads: CASSKDRPGDTQYF. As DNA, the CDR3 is TGTGCCAGCAGTAAGGACAGGCCGGGAGATACGCAGTATTTT.

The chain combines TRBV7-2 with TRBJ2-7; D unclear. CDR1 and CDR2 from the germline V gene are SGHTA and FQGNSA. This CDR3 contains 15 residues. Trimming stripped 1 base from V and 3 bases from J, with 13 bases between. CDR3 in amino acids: CASSLGVGKGYEQYF. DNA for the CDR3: TGTGCCAGCAGCTTAGGGGTGGGTAAGGGCTACGAGCAGTACTTC.

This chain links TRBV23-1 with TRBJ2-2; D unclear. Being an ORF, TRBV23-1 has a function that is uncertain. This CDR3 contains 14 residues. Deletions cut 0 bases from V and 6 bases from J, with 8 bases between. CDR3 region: CASSQSPGAGELFF. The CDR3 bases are TGCGCCAGCAGTCAATCCCCTGGGGCCGGGGAGCTGTTTTTT.

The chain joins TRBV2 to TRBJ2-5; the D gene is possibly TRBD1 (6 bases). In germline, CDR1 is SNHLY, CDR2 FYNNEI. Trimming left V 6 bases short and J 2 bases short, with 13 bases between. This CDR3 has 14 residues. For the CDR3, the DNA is TGTGCCAGCAGACAGGGAGAGCTGCAAGAGACCCAGTACTTC. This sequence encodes CASRQGELQETQYF.

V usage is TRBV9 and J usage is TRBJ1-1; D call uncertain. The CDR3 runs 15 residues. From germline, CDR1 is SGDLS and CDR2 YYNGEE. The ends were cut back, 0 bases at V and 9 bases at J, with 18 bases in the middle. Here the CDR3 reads CASSVVVREGNQAFF. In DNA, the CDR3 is TGTGCCAGCAGCGTAGTGGTAAGGGAGGGTAATCAAGCTTTCTTT. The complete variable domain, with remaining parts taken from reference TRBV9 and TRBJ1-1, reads DSGVTQTPKHLITATGQRVTLRCSPRSGDLSVYWYQQSLDQGLQFLIQYYNGEERAKGNILERFSAQQFPDLHSELNLSSLELGDSALYFCASSVVVREGNQAFFGQGTRLTVV.

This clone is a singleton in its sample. The CDR3 loop is CASSLAVGLARTDTQYF. The CDR3 nucleotides are TGTGCCAGCAGCTTAGCCGTAGGACTAGCACGCACAGATACGCAGTATTTT. This chain links TRBV7-2 with TRBJ2-3; 8 bases fit TRBD2. The CDR3 covers 17 residues. V trimming: 0 bases; J trimming: 1 base; junction bases outside the gene matches: 6. From germline, CDR1 is SGHTA and CDR2 FQGNSA.

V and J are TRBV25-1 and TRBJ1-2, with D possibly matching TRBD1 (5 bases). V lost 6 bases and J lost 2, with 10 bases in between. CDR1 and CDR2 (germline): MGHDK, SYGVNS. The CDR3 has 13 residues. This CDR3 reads CASSVAGNYGYTF. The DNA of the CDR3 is TGTGCCAGCAGCGTGGCAGGGAACTATGGCTACACCTTC.

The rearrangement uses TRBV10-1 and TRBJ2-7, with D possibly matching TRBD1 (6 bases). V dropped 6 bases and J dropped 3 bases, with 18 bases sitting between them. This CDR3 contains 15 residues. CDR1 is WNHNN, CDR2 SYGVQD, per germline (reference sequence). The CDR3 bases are TGCGCCAGCAGCGGCTCAGGGGCCCAAGGCTACGAGCAGTACTTC. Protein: CASSGSGAQGYEQYF.

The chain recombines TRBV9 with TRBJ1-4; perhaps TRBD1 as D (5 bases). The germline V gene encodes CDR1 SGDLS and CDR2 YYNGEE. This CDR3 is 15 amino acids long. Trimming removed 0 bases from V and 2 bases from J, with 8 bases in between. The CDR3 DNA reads TGTGCCAGCAGCGTAGGCAGGGCCACTAATGAAAAACTGTTTTTT. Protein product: CASSVGRATNEKLFF.

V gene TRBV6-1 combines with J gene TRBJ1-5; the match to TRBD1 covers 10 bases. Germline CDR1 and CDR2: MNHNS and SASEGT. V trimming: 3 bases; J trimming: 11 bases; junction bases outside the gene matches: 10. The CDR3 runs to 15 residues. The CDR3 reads CASSEEGTGVRAQHF. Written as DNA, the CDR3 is TGTGCCAGCAGTGAGGAAGGGACAGGGGTCCGTGCCCAGCATTTT.

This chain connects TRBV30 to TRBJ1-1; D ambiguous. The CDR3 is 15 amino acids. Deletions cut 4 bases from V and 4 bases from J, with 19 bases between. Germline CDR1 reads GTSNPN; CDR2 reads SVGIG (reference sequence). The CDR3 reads CAWKPQIITSTEAFF. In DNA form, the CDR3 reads TGTGCCTGGAAACCGCAGATAATAACCAGCACTGAAGCTTTCTTT.

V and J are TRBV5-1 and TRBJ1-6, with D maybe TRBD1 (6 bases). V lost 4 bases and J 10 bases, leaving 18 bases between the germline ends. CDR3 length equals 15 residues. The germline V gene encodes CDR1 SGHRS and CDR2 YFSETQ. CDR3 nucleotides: TGCGCCAGCAGCCAGCGGGGGGACACATCCTCACCCCTCCACTTT. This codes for CASSQRGDTSSPLHF. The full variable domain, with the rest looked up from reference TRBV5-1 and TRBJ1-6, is KAGVTQTPRYLIKTRGQQVTLSCSPISGHRSVSWYQQTPGQGLQFLFEYFSETQRNKGNFPGRFSGRQFSNSRSEMNVSTLELGDSALYLCASSQRGDTSSPLHFGNGTRLTVT.

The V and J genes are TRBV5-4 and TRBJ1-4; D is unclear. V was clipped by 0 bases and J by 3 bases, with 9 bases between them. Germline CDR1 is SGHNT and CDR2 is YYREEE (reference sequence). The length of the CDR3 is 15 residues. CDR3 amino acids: CASSLGYRSNEKLFF. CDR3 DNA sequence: TGTGCCAGCAGCTTGGGCTACCGCTCTAATGAAAAACTGTTTTTT. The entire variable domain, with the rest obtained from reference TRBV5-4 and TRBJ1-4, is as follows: ETGVTQSPTHLIKTRGQQVTLRCSSQSGHNTVSWYQQALGQGPQFIFQYYREEENGRGNFPPRFSGLQFPNYSSELNVNALELDDSALYLCASSLGYRSNEKLFFGSGTQLSVL.

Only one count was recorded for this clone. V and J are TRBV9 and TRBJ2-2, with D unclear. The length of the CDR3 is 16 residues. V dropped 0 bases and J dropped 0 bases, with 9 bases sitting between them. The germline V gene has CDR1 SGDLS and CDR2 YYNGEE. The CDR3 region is CASSVVDISNTGELFF. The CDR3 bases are TGTGCCAGCAGCGTAGTAGACATATCGAACACCGGGGAGCTGTTTTTT.

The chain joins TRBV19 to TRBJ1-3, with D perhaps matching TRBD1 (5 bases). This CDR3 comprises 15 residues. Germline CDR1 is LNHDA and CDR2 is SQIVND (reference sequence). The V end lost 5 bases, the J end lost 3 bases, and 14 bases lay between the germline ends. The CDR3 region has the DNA TGTGCCAGTAGTCCCGGTGACAGCATTGGAAACACCATATATTTT. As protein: CASSPGDSIGNTIYF.

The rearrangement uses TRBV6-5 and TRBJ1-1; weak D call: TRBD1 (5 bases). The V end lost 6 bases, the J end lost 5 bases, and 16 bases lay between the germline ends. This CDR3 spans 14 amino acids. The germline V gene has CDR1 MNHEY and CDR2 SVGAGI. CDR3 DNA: TGTGCCAGCAGCCCTCAACACGGGGGTACTGAAGCTTTCTTT. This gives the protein CASSPQHGGTEAFF.

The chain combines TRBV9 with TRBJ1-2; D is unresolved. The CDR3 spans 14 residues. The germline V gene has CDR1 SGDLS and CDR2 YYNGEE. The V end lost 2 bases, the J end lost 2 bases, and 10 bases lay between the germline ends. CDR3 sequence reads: CASSVLSVNYGYTF. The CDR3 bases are TGTGCCAGCAGCGTTTTATCGGTGAACTATGGCTACACCTTC. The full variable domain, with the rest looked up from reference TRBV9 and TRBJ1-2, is DSGVTQTPKHLITATGQRVTLRCSPRSGDLSVYWYQQSLDQGLQFLIQYYNGEERAKGNILERFSAQQFPDLHSELNLSSLELGDSALYFCASSVLSVNYGYTFGSGTRLTVV.

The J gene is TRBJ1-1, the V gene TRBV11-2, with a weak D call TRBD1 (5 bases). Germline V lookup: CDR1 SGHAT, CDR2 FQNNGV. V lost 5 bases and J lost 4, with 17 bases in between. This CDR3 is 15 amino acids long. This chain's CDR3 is CASSALTGGGTEAFF. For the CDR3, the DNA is TGTGCCAGCAGCGCCCTGACGGGCGGGGGCACTGAAGCTTTCTTT. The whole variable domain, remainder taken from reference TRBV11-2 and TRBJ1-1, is EAGVAQSPRYKIIEKRQSVAFWCNPISGHATLYWYQQILGQGPKLLIQFQNNGVVDDSQLPKDRFSAERLKGVDSTLKIQPAKLEDSAVYLCASSALTGGGTEAFFGQGTRLTVV.

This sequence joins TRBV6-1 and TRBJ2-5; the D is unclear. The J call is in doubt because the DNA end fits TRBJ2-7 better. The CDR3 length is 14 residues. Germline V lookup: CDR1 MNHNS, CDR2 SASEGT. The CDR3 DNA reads TGTGCCAGCAGGGCCCTCGGGCCCGCCTACGAGCAGTACTTC. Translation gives CASRALGPAYEQYF.

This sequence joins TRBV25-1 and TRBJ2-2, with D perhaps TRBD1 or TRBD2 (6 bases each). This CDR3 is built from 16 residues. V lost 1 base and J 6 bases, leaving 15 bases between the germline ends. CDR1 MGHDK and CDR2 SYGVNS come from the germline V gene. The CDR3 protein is CASSESPGRGAGELFF. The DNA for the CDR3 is TGTGCCAGCAGTGAATCTCCGGGTAGGGGGGCCGGGGAGCTGTTTTTT.